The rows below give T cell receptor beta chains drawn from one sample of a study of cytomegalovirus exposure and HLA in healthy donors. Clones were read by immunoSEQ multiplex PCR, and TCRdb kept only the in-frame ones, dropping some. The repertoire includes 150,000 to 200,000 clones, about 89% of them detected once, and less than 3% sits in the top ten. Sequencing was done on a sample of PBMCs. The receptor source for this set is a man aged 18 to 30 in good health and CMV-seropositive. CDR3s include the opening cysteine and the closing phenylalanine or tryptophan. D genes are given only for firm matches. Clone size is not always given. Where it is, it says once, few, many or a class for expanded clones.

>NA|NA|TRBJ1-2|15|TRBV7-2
CASSLAMGPGYGYTF
TGTGCCAGCAGCTTAGCGATGGGGCCGGGCTATGGCTACACCTTC
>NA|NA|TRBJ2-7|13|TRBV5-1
CPRGGEGFYEQYF
TGCCCAAGGGGGGGAGAGGGTTTCTACGAGCAGTACTTC
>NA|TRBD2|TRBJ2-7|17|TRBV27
CASSPPPVSREDYEQYF
TGTGCCAGCAGTCCACCCCCCGTATCACGGGAGGACTACGAGCAGTACTTC
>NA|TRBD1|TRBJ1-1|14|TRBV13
CASSYQGVYTEAFF
TGTGCCAGCAGCTACCAGGGGGTATACACTGAAGCTTTCTTT
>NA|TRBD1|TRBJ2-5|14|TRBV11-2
CASGAGGFQETQYF
TGTGCCAGCGGGGCAGGGGGCTTCCAAGAGACCCAGTACTTC
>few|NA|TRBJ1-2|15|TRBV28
CASSSTGTGDYGYTF
TGTGCCAGCAGTTCGACCGGGACGGGGGACTATGGCTACACCTTC
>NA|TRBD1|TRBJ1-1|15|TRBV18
CASSPEGRGYTEAFF
TGTGCCAGCTCACCAGAAGGCAGGGGGTACACTGAAGCTTTCTTT
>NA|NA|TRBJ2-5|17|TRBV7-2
CASSLARVGDLQETQYF
TGTGCCAGCAGCTTAGCACGGGTAGGGGATCTCCAAGAGACCCAGTACTTC
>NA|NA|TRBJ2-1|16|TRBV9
CASSPNSGVSYNEQFF
TGTGCCAGCAGCCCAAACTCCGGGGTCTCCTACAATGAGCAGTTCTTC
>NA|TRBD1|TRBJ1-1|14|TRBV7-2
CASSQQGGYTEAFF
TGTGCCAGCAGTCAGCAGGGGGGTTACACTGAAGCTTTCTTT
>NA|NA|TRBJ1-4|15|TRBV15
CATSRVQGEAEKLFF
TGTGCCACCAGCAGAGTACAGGGTGAGGCTGAAAAACTGTTTTTT
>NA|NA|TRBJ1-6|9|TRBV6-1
CATAAPLHF
TGTGCCACCGCGGCACCCCTCCACTTT
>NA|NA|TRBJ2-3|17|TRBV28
CASSWALLYNPTDTQYF
TGTGCCAGCAGTTGGGCCCTCCTTTATAACCCGACAGATACGCAGTATTTT
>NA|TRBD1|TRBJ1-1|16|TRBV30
CAWSVQALTGGGEAFF
TGTGCCTGGAGTGTACAGGCCCTGACAGGGGGAGGCGAAGCTTTCTTT
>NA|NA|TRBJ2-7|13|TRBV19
CASSGTLVGEQYF
TGTGCCAGCTCCGGGACTTTAGTGGGGGAGCAGTACTTC
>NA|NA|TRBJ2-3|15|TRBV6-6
CASSYPGVTTDTQYF
TGTGCCAGCAGTTACCCGGGAGTCACAACAGATACGCAGTATTTT
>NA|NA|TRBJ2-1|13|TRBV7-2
CASSLAGGNEQFF
TGTGCCAGCAGCTTAGCCGGTGGCAATGAGCAGTTCTTC
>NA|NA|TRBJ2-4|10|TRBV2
CASRGDIQYF
TGTGCCAGCAGGGGAGACATTCAGTACTTC
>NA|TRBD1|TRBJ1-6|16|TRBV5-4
CASSLGRQGWNSPLHF
TGTGCCAGCAGCTTGGGAAGACAGGGATGGAATTCACCCCTCCACTTT
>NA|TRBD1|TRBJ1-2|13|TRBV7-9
CASSLTGDNGYTF
TGTGCCAGCAGCCTCACAGGGGATAATGGCTACACCTTC
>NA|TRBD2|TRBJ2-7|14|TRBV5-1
CPPRREGVPYEQYF
TGCCCCCCTCGGCGGGAGGGGGTGCCCTACGAGCAGTACTTC
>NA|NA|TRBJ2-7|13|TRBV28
CASSFPNSYEQYF
TGTGCCAGCAGTTTCCCTAATTCCTACGAGCAGTACTTC
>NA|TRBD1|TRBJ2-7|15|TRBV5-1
CASKRTGRNPYEQYF
TGCGCCAGTAAACGGACAGGTCGCAACCCCTACGAGCAGTACTTC
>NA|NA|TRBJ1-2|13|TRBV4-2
CASSQQGTGGYTF
TGTGCCAGCAGCCAACAGGGCACAGGGGGCTACACCTTC
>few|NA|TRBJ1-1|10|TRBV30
CAWTFTEAFF
TGTGCCTGGACCTTCACTGAAGCTTTCTTT
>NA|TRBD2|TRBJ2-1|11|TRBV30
CAWSVGTSVFF
TGTGCCTGGAGTGTTGGGACTAGCGTATTCTTC
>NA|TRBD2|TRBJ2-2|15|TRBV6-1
CASSEGLAGTGELFF
TGTGCCAGCAGTGAAGGACTAGCGGGCACCGGGGAGCTGTTTTTT
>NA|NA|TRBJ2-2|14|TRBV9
CASGTGIGTGELFF
TGTGCCAGCGGAACAGGGATTGGCACCGGGGAGCTGTTTTTT
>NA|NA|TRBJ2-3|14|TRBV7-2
CASRVTHAVDTQYF
TGTGCCAGCAGGGTCACCCACGCAGTCGATACGCAGTATTTT
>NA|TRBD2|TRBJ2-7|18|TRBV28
CASSPMNYLAGGPEEQYF
TGTGCCAGCAGCCCAATGAATTATCTAGCGGGAGGGCCAGAAGAGCAGTACTTC
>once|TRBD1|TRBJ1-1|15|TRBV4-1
CASSQDLNRGRGAFF
TGCGCCAGCAGCCAGGATTTAAACAGGGGGCGAGGAGCTTTCTTT
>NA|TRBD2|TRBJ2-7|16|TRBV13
CASNRDGLAGGDEQYF
TGTGCCAGCAACAGGGACGGACTAGCGGGAGGTGACGAGCAGTACTTC
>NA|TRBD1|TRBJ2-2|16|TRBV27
CASSPWTGTRTGELFF
TGTGCCAGCAGTCCCTGGACAGGAACGAGGACCGGGGAGCTGTTTTTT
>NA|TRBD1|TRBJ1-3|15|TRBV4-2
CASSQDERGRDTIYF
TGTGCCAGCAGCCAAGATGAAAGGGGGCGAGACACCATATATTTT
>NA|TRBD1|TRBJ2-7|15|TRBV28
CASSLLGQAVYEQYF
TGTGCCAGCAGTTTACTCGGACAGGCGGTCTACGAGCAGTACTTC
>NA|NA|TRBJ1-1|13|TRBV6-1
CASTLAENTEAFF
TGTGCCAGCACCCTGGCAGAGAACACTGAAGCTTTCTTT
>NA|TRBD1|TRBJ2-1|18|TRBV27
CASSLFGQGPINYNEQFF
TGTGCCAGCAGTTTATTCGGACAGGGTCCCATAAACTACAATGAGCAGTTCTTC
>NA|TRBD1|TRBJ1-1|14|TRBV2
CARHPGQEGTEAFF
TGTGCCAGACACCCGGGACAGGAGGGCACTGAAGCTTTCTTT
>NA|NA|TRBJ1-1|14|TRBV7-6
CASTDGVMNTEAFF
TGTGCCAGCACCGACGGGGTTATGAACACTGAAGCTTTCTTT
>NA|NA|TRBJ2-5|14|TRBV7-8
CASCISPSRETQYF
TGTGCCAGCTGTATAAGCCCCTCGCGGGAGACCCAGTACTTC
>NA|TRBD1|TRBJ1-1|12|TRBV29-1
CSGMDRAAEAFF
TGCAGCGGGATGGACAGGGCCGCTGAAGCTTTCTTT
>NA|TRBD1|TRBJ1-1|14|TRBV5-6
CASSWGTGSSEAFF
TGTGCCAGCAGCTGGGGGACAGGGTCCTCTGAAGCTTTCTTT
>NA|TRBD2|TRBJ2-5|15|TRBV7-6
CASSLELAGGETQYF
TGTGCCAGCAGCTTAGAACTAGCGGGAGGCGAGACCCAGTACTTC
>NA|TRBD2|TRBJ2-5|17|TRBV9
CASSAQGLAGGQETQYF
TGTGCCAGCAGCGCTCAAGGGCTAGCGGGGGGCCAAGAGACCCAGTACTTC
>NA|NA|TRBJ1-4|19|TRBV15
CATSRDPVATGFGNEKLFF
TGTGCCACCAGCAGAGATCCTGTAGCAACAGGGTTCGGAAATGAAAAACTGTTTTTT
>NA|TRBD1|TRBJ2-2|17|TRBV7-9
CASSSPGQGVDTGELFF
TGTGCCAGCAGCTCCCCGGGACAGGGGGTTGACACCGGGGAGCTGTTTTTT
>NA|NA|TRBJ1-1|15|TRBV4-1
CASSPRRQLNTEAFF
TGCGCCAGCAGCCCGAGGAGACAGTTGAACACTGAAGCTTTCTTT
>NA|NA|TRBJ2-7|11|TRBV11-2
CASSLPNGRYF
TGTGCCAGCAGCTTGCCCAATGGGAGGTACTTC
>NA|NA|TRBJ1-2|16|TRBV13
CASSLGRGAGLYGYTF
TGTGCCAGCAGCTTAGGCCGGGGGGCAGGTTTGTATGGCTACACCTTC
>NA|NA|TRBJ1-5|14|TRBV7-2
CASSSGQSNQPQHF
TGTGCCAGCAGCTCCGGACAGTCAAATCAGCCCCAGCATTTT
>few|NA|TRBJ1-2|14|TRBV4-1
CASSQQGRNYGYTF
TGCGCCAGCAGCCAACAGGGGCGCAACTATGGCTACACCTTC